This T cell receptor (beta chain) was identified in a study of cytotoxic CD8 clonotypes in ibrutinib-treated CLL. For the study at large: The group held 11 relapsed/refractory and fewer than 16 treatment-naive patients, with roughly 17 IGHV unmutated. Partial responders around 25, complete 2; roughly twelve progressed and some 14 stayed in remission by median roughly 73 months.

Regarding the study as a whole: Sustained-remission and progressing patients had different sampling times. The clonality went up when patients responded to ibrutinib and dropped back toward baseline at progression.

This CDR3 has 15 amino acids. Germline lookup yields CDR1 SGHVS and CDR2 FNYEAQ. V was trimmed by 1 base and J by 6 bases, leaving 14 bases between them. With regard to this clone: Its antigen is unidentified.

Assay: immunoSEQ multiplex PCR; the TCRdb copy retains only in-frame clones and omits some. The sample contains about 30,000 clones, around 57% of which appear only once. Sequencing used PBMCs, obtained before ibrutinib treatment. The chain combines TRBV7-6 with TRBJ2-3; maybe TRBD1 (5 bases). This sequence originates from a human donor with chronic lymphocytic leukemia. The CDR3 protein is CASSLEGRNRDTQYF. The CDR3 nucleotides read TGTGCCAGCAGCTTAGAGGGGCGAAACAGGGATACGCAGTATTTT. Combining the CDR3 with reference TRBV7-6 and TRBJ2-3 gives the whole variable domain GAGVSQSPRYKVTKRGQDVALRCDPISGHVSLYWYRQALGQGPEFLTYFNYEAQQDKSGLPNDRFSAERPEGSISTLTIQRTEQRDSAMYRCASSLEGRNRDTQYFGPGTRLTVL.